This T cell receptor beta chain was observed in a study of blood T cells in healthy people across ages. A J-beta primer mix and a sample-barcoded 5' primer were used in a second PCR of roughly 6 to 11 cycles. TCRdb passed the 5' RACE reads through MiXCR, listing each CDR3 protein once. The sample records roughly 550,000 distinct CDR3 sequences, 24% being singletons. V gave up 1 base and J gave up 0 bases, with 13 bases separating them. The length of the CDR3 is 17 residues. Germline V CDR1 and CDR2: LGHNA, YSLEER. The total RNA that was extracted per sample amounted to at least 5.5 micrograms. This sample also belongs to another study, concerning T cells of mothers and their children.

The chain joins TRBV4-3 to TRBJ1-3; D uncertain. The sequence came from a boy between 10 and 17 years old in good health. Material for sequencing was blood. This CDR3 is CASSQAVGWLSGNTIYF. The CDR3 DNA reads TGCGCCAGCAGCCAAGCCGTCGGATGGCTCTCTGGAAACACCATATATTTT.